Shown below are 3 T cell receptor beta chains from a single sample sequenced in a study of blood T cell repertoires in COVID-19. TCRdb's table, derived via immunoSEQ multiplex PCR, lists solely in-frame clones and lacks some. The sample has roughly 100,000 clones, over 80% seen once. Sequencing was carried out using peripheral blood. These receptors were collected from a man in his fifties with active COVID-19.

The rearrangement joins TRBV18 to TRBJ2-5; 8 bases agree with TRBD2. V dropped 6 bases and J dropped 5; count of bases not matched to a gene: 5. The germline CDR1 and CDR2 sequences are KGHSH and LQKENI. The CDR3 length is 13 residues. The CDR3 DNA reads as TGTGCCAGCTCTTCGACGGGAGGGGAGACCCAGTACTTC. It yields the protein CASSSTGGETQYF.

Only one count was recorded for this clone. The chain links TRBV5-4 to TRBJ2-7, with TRBD1 matching over 11 bases. V gave up 4 bases and J gave up 5 bases; unmatched junction bases: 8. Germline values: CDR1 SGHNT, CDR2 YYREEE (reference sequence). The CDR3 loop spans 15 amino acids. The DNA of the CDR3 is TGTGCCAGCAGCATCGCCGGGACAGGGGGAAACGAGCAGTACTTC. Amino acid sequence: CASSIAGTGGNEQYF.

This chain connects TRBV7-3 to TRBJ2-1; 7 nucleotides line up with TRBD2. Germline V gives CDR1 SGHTA, CDR2 FQGTGA. Germline trimming cut 1 base from V and 9 bases from J; bases unmatched to any gene: 12. The CDR3 sequence is 16 residues long. As DNA, the CDR3 is TGTGCCAGCAGCTTAAACTCGGGGGGAGGGCCTCTTGAGCAGTTCTTC. Protein product: CASSLNSGGGPLEQFF. The full variable domain, rest sourced from reference TRBV7-3 and TRBJ2-1, is GAGVSQTPSNKVTEKGKYVELRCDPISGHTALYWYRQSLGQGPEFLIYFQGTGAADDSGLPNDRFFAVRPEGSVSTLKIQRTERGDSAVYLCASSLNSGGGPLEQFFGPGTRLTVL.